The 19 T cell receptor beta chains in this list originate from one sample, sequenced in a study of blood T cells in healthy people across ages (dated by TCRdb to about 2015). The library was made by 5' RACE. Sequencing took place on an Illumina HiSeq 2500. A second PCR of about 7 to 12 cycles was run with a J-beta primer mix and a sample-barcoded 5' primer. The public reads were reprocessed in TCRdb via fastp at Q25 and MiXCR, keeping in-frame beta chains. Duplicate CDR3 protein sequences are folded into a single record with the most common DNA and genes. The sample includes 910,000 or so distinct CDR3 sequences, with about 53% observed a single time. Jointly, the top ten make up over 20% of the sample. The specimen sequenced was blood. These receptors all stem from an older woman in good health.

In regard to this clonotype: Germline and junction disagree at one end, which may indicate a read error. The gene calls are TRBV6-2 or TRBV6-3 and TRBJ2-1; 7 nucleotides match TRBD1. CDR3 length: 13 amino acids. Germline V CDR1 and CDR2: MNHEY, SVGEGT. CDR3 loop: CASRDRSYDEQFF. CDR3 coding DNA: TGTGCCAGCAGGGACAGGTCCTACGATGAGCAGTTCTTC.

The chain uses TRBV9 and TRBJ2-2; D remains ambiguous. V dropped 0 bases and J dropped 0 bases, with 3 bases sitting between them. The CDR3 runs to 14 residues. CDR1 SGDLS and CDR2 YYNGEE come from the germline V gene. CDR3 sequence: CASSVVPNTGELFF. Here the CDR3 DNA reads TGTGCCAGCAGCGTAGTCCCGAACACCGGGGAGCTGTTTTTT.

This clonotype has more than one count but fewer than ten. The chain joins TRBV4-2 to TRBJ2-3; 9 bases are shared with TRBD2. Germline V CDR1 and CDR2: LGHNA, YNFKEQ. The ends lost 4 bases at V and 0 bases at J; junction bases unmatched: 5. This CDR3 contains 16 residues. The CDR3 loop is CASSPGLASSTDTQYF. The DNA of the CDR3 is TGTGCCAGCAGCCCCGGACTAGCGTCTAGCACAGATACGCAGTATTTT.

The chain uses TRBV29-1 and TRBJ1-1; no firm D call. The CDR3 has 14 residues. V dropped 0 bases and J dropped 0 bases, with 8 bases sitting between them. Germline V gene data show CDR1 as SQVTM and CDR2 as ANQGSEA. The CDR3 loop reads CSVEDPTLNTEAFF. For the CDR3, the DNA is TGCAGCGTTGAAGATCCGACTTTGAACACTGAAGCTTTCTTT.

The CDR3 sequence: CASSEVDIGQETQYF. DNA of the CDR3: TGTGCCAGCTCCGAGGTCGACATAGGGCAAGAGACCCAGTACTTC. This chain connects TRBV2 to TRBJ2-5, with no clear D. The CDR3 runs 15 residues. The ends were cut back, 8 bases at V and 2 bases at J, with 18 bases in the middle. Germline V gene lookup returns CDR1 SNHLY and CDR2 FYNNEI.

The chain employs TRBV6-5 and TRBJ2-7; D call uncertain. The end of the DNA is better explained by TRBJ2-5, so the J call may be wrong. The CDR3 is 14 amino acids. Germline lookup yields CDR1 MNHEY and CDR2 SVGAGI. The CDR3 sequence: CASSPGRLDVTQYF. DNA for the CDR3: TGTGCCAGCAGTCCCGGACGGTTGGATGTGACCCAGTACTTC.

The V and J genes are TRBV28 and TRBJ2-4, with D possibly being TRBD2 (6 bases). The CDR3 totals 15 residues. Per the germline V gene, CDR1 is MDHEN and CDR2 is SYDVKM. V was cut by 8 bases and J by 7 bases, with 21 bases left in between. CDR3 in amino acids: CASAPSTAGGNIQYF. DNA for the CDR3: TGTGCCAGCGCACCTTCGACAGCGGGCGGCAACATTCAGTACTTC.

This clonotype was seen more than once but under ten times. CDR3 bases: TGCAGTGCTAGAGATGGCAGGTCAGGGGTGGACGAGCAGTACTTC. This gives the protein CSARDGRSGVDEQYF. V usage is TRBV20-1 and J usage is TRBJ2-7; D perhaps matches TRBD1 (6 bases). V was pared by 0 bases and J by 5 bases, with 17 bases between. Germline values: CDR1 DFQATT, CDR2 SNEGSKA (reference sequence). The CDR3 spans 15 residues.

The chain joins TRBV20-1 to TRBJ2-4, with TRBD1 identical over 7 bases. The CDR3 spans 14 residues. Per germline, CDR1 DFQATT and CDR2 SNEGSKA (reference sequence). J lost 6 bases, V lost 3 bases, and 8 bases had no gene match. In DNA form, the CDR3 reads TGCAGTGCTAGTGAGGCCGGGACAGCAAACATTCAGTACTTC. Protein: CSASEAGTANIQYF.

The J gene is TRBJ2-5, the V gene TRBV27; possible D gene TRBD1, 5 bases. CDR3 length: 15 amino acids. V was cut by 9 bases and J by 11 bases, with 28 bases left in between. The germline CDR1 and CDR2 sequences are MNHEY and SMNVEV (reference sequence). The CDR3 region is CASSTSTVSGNEQYF. The DNA of the CDR3 is TGTGCCAGTAGTACGTCGACAGTTTCCGGCAATGAGCAGTACTTC.

This clonotype showed up just a few times. The gene calls are TRBV7-2 and TRBJ2-3, with 7 bases aligning to TRBD2. Germline V gene lookup returns CDR1 SGHTA and CDR2 FQGNSA. The CDR3 consists of 18 residues. The trim removed 5 bases at V and 1 base at J, leaving 15 bases unmatched. CDR3 coding DNA: TGTGCCAGCAGCCTGACGCCCGCTAAGGGAGGGGGCACAGATACGCAGTATTTT. Translating gives CASSLTPAKGGGTDTQYF.

V usage is TRBV11-3 and J usage is TRBJ2-2; TRBD2 matches 10 bases. This CDR3 has 17 residues. Per germline, CDR1 SGHNT and CDR2 YENEEA. After removal of 5 bases from V and 1 base from J, the junction contained 7 bases not matched to a gene. CDR3 nucleotides: TGTGCCAGCAGCGGAGGGGCTAGCGGGGGGAACACCGGGGAGCTGTTTTTT. This translates into CASSGGASGGNTGELFF.

This clonotype was observed many times. The rearrangement links TRBV27 to TRBJ2-7; 7 bases map to TRBD1. This CDR3 has 12 amino acids. Germline V gives CDR1 MNHEY, CDR2 SMNVEV (reference sequence). Losses at the gene ends were 8 bases for V and 0 bases for J; bases not matched to a gene: 1. CDR3 nucleotide sequence: TGTGCCAGCCGGGACAGCTCCTACGAGCAGTACTTC. It codes for CASRDSSYEQYF.

This clonotype has a handful of counts. This chain connects TRBV7-2 to TRBJ2-2; D call uncertain. The CDR3 loop spans 14 amino acids. V shed 3 bases and J shed 5 bases, with 10 bases lying between them. CDR1 and CDR2 (germline): SGHTA, FQGNSA. As DNA, the CDR3 is TGTGCCAGCAGCTTCCTATTCCCTACCGGGGAGCTGTTTTTT. It yields the protein CASSFLFPTGELFF.

The chain combines TRBV4-3 with TRBJ2-7; 7 nucleotides line up with TRBD1. The length of the CDR3 is 15 residues. Germline trimming cut 0 bases from V and 7 bases from J; bases unmatched to any gene: 9. Germline V CDR1 and CDR2: LGHNA, YSLEER. This CDR3 reads CASSQDSGQVPEQYF. The CDR3 region has the DNA TGCGCCAGCAGCCAAGATTCCGGACAGGTCCCGGAGCAGTACTTC.

In the case of this clonotype: The junction shows a germline mismatch at one end, possibly a read error. This chain uses TRBV7-9 with TRBJ2-4; a weak D match, TRBD2 (6 bases). This CDR3 has 19 residues. Germline V gene lookup returns CDR1 SEHNR and CDR2 FQNEAQ (reference sequence). The CDR3 is CASSLAPGVYNLAKNIQYF. The CDR3 bases are TGTGCCAGTAGCTTAGCGCCGGGAGTCTATAATTTAGCCAAAAACATTCAGTACTTC.

The chain combines TRBV20-1 with TRBJ2-7; D is uncertain. Germline CDR1 DFQATT, CDR2 SNEGSKA (reference sequence). Trimming removed 5 bases from V and 3 bases from J, with 8 bases in between. This CDR3 has 11 amino acids. Written as DNA, the CDR3 is TGCAGTGCTCCTCTGGTCTACGAGCAGTACTTC. It codes for CSAPLVYEQYF.

This clonotype showed up just a few times. The gene calls are TRBV4-3 and TRBJ2-7, with D perhaps TRBD2 (6 bases). V lost 1 base and J lost 2, with 15 bases in between. The CDR3 covers 16 residues. CDR1 and CDR2 from the germline V gene are LGHNA and YSLEER. Here the CDR3 reads CASSQGQGGATYEQYF. In DNA form, the CDR3 reads TGCGCCAGCAGCCAAGGCCAAGGCGGGGCAACCTACGAGCAGTACTTC.

This clonotype was seen more than once but under ten times. The chain combines TRBV25-1 with TRBJ1-5; D may be TRBD1 (5 bases). The CDR3 runs to 13 residues. V shed 4 bases and J shed 5 bases, with 9 bases lying between them. Germline CDR1 is MGHDK and CDR2 is SYGVNS. DNA for the CDR3: TGTGCCAGCAGTGTTTGGGGGGATCAGCCCCAGCATTTT. It is translated as CASSVWGDQPQHF.